These T cell receptor beta chains were read from a single sample in a study of blood T cell repertoires in COVID-19. Only in-frame clones appear in the TCRdb table, and some are missing; sequencing was by immunoSEQ multiplex PCR. The sample records about 27,000 clones, approximately 92% being singletons. The sample taken for sequencing was peripheral blood. The origin of the receptors is a human donor in a cohort sampled during active COVID-19. CDR3s include the opening cysteine and the closing phenylalanine or tryptophan. Fields, in order: D gene, V gene, clone size, J gene, CDR3 DNA, CDR3 protein. A D gene is named only where the DNA matches it firmly. Some rows mark clone size as missing; the rest say once, few, many or name a class of expanded clone.

d_call: TRBD2
v_call: TRBV5-1
clone_size: -
j_call: TRBJ2-1
cdr3_nt: TGCGCCAGCAGCGGGACCGGGACTAGCGGCTACAATGAGCAGTTCTTC
cdr3_aa: CASSGTGTSGYNEQFF

d_call: -
v_call: TRBV5-1
clone_size: -
j_call: TRBJ1-1
cdr3_nt: TGCGCCAGCAGCGTACCGCACGGGGCTGAAGCTTTCTTT
cdr3_aa: CASSVPHGAEAFF

d_call: -
v_call: TRBV6-4
clone_size: -
j_call: TRBJ2-1
cdr3_nt: TGTGCCAGCAGTGACGAGGAGTACAATGAGCAGTTCTTC
cdr3_aa: CASSDEEYNEQFF

d_call: -
v_call: TRBV19
clone_size: -
j_call: TRBJ1-3
cdr3_nt: TGTGCCAGTAGCATAGAGGTGACAGGAAACACCATATATTTT
cdr3_aa: CASSIEVTGNTIYF

d_call: -
v_call: TRBV7-2
clone_size: once
j_call: TRBJ1-6
cdr3_nt: TGTGCCAGCAGCCCCCGGACCGGGAGGCCCCTCCACTTT
cdr3_aa: CASSPRTGRPLHF

d_call: -
v_call: TRBV7-6
clone_size: -
j_call: TRBJ2-2
cdr3_nt: TGTGCCAGCAGCTTACTATCATCGCCGACCGGGGAGCTGTTTTTT
cdr3_aa: CASSLLSSPTGELFF

d_call: -
v_call: TRBV5-1
clone_size: -
j_call: TRBJ1-1
cdr3_nt: TGCGCCAGCAGCTTGGGGGTCGGGCGGGTGAACACTGAAGCTTTCTTT
cdr3_aa: CASSLGVGRVNTEAFF

d_call: TRBD1
v_call: TRBV5-4
clone_size: -
j_call: TRBJ1-6
cdr3_nt: TGTGCCAGCAGCTTGAGTGGGCAGGGGGGATCACCCCTCCACTTT
cdr3_aa: CASSLSGQGGSPLHF

d_call: -
v_call: TRBV19
clone_size: -
j_call: TRBJ1-2
cdr3_nt: TGTGCCAGTACCCGGACAGTAAACTCGTATGGCTACACCTTC
cdr3_aa: CASTRTVNSYGYTF

d_call: -
v_call: TRBV20-1
clone_size: -
j_call: TRBJ2-3
cdr3_nt: TGCAGTGCTAGTGTGCGGGAAACCACAGATACGCAGTATTTT
cdr3_aa: CSASVRETTDTQYF

d_call: TRBD1
v_call: TRBV27
clone_size: -
j_call: TRBJ1-5
cdr3_nt: TGTGCCAGCAGCCCCTCCGGGACAGGTAAATATCAGCCCCAGCATTTT
cdr3_aa: CASSPSGTGKYQPQHF

d_call: -
v_call: TRBV28
clone_size: -
j_call: TRBJ2-2
cdr3_nt: TGTGCCAGCAGAACCCACGGGAGGGAGCTGTTTTTT
cdr3_aa: CASRTHGRELFF

d_call: -
v_call: TRBV5-5
clone_size: -
j_call: TRBJ1-2
cdr3_nt: TGTGCCAGCAGCCGGCGGGGGAACTATGGCTACACCTTC
cdr3_aa: CASSRRGNYGYTF

d_call: -
v_call: TRBV5-5
clone_size: -
j_call: TRBJ1-1
cdr3_nt: TGTGCCAGCAGCTTGTTCAAGGATACTAAGGACACTGAAGCTTTCTTT
cdr3_aa: CASSLFKDTKDTEAFF

d_call: TRBD1
v_call: TRBV12-3/TRBV12-4
clone_size: few
j_call: TRBJ1-6
cdr3_nt: TGTGCCAGCAGGATCCGGGACAGCTCACCCCTCCACTTT
cdr3_aa: CASRIRDSSPLHF

d_call: TRBD2
v_call: TRBV18
clone_size: -
j_call: TRBJ2-7
cdr3_nt: TGTGCCAGCTCACCACCGTGGGAGGGTACTGAGCAGTACTTC
cdr3_aa: CASSPPWEGTEQYF

d_call: -
v_call: TRBV11-2
clone_size: -
j_call: TRBJ1-2
cdr3_nt: TGTGCCAGCAGCGGCAGAACAGGCTATGGCTACACCTTC
cdr3_aa: CASSGRTGYGYTF

d_call: TRBD1
v_call: TRBV5-4
clone_size: -
j_call: TRBJ1-6
cdr3_nt: TGTGCCAGCAGCCTAGGGACAGTCCTCTATAATTCACCCCTCCACTTT
cdr3_aa: CASSLGTVLYNSPLHF

d_call: TRBD1
v_call: TRBV19
clone_size: -
j_call: TRBJ1-5
cdr3_nt: TGTGCCAGTAGTATAGAACCGGGACAGGGGGTATTAAGTCAGCCCCAGCATTTT
cdr3_aa: CASSIEPGQGVLSQPQHF

d_call: TRBD1
v_call: TRBV7-9
clone_size: -
j_call: TRBJ1-2
cdr3_nt: TGTGCCAGCAGCACGACAGGGTATGGCTACACCTTC
cdr3_aa: CASSTTGYGYTF

d_call: -
v_call: TRBV7-8
clone_size: once
j_call: TRBJ1-4
cdr3_nt: TGTGCCAGCAGCTTAGCAGCGGGGGTACCTAATGAAAAACTGTTTTTT
cdr3_aa: CASSLAAGVPNEKLFF

d_call: -
v_call: TRBV10-1
clone_size: -
j_call: TRBJ1-4
cdr3_nt: TGCGCCAGCAGTGAGTCGGGGGGGGGAACTAATGAAAAACTGTTTTTT
cdr3_aa: CASSESGGGTNEKLFF

d_call: -
v_call: TRBV7-6
clone_size: -
j_call: TRBJ1-3
cdr3_nt: TGTGCCAGCAGCTTAGTGTCAGGCTACTCTGGAAACACCATATATTTT
cdr3_aa: CASSLVSGYSGNTIYF

d_call: -
v_call: TRBV7-8
clone_size: once
j_call: TRBJ1-2
cdr3_nt: TGTGCCAGCAGCTTAAAAGTTGTTGCCCGAGACAGCTATGGCTACACCTTC
cdr3_aa: CASSLKVVARDSYGYTF

d_call: TRBD1
v_call: TRBV10-3
clone_size: -
j_call: TRBJ1-1
cdr3_nt: TGTGCCATCAGTGGGACAGGGGGCATCACTGAAGCTTTCTTT
cdr3_aa: CAISGTGGITEAFF

d_call: -
v_call: TRBV15
clone_size: once
j_call: TRBJ1-4
cdr3_nt: TGTGCCACCAGCAGAGATCTGGGGGGGGGTGAAAAACTGTTTTTT
cdr3_aa: CATSRDLGGGEKLFF

d_call: -
v_call: TRBV27
clone_size: -
j_call: TRBJ2-7
cdr3_nt: TGTGCCAGCAGTTACGGCGGACACTACGAGCAGTACTTC
cdr3_aa: CASSYGGHYEQYF

d_call: -
v_call: TRBV27
clone_size: once
j_call: TRBJ1-1
cdr3_nt: TGTGCCAGCCGCGGGGGGAACACTGAAGCTTTCTTT
cdr3_aa: CASRGGNTEAFF

d_call: -
v_call: TRBV6-6
clone_size: -
j_call: TRBJ1-6
cdr3_nt: TGTGCCAGCACCCCGGTTCCTGATAATTCACCCCTCCACTTT
cdr3_aa: CASTPVPDNSPLHF